Presented here are 2 T cell receptor beta chains from one specimen sequenced in a study of T cells in Graves' hyperthyroidism and ophthalmopathy. Using RNA transcripts as the source, TCR beta CDR3 regions were amplified. In the first-round RT-PCR of the TCR CDR3, the HTBI primer set was used. In TCRdb, the multiplex PCR reads were re-called with MiXCR into one record per CDR3 protein. Among some 370,000 distinct CDR3 sequences listed, around 15% were seen once. The sequenced sample consisted of blood. All receptors derive from a man aged 45-65 years with Graves' ophthalmopathy.

This clonotype showed up many times. J is TRBJ2-1 and V is TRBV12-3 or TRBV12-4, with D possibly being TRBD2 (6 bases). This CDR3 contains 17 residues. Trimming stripped 3 bases from V and 0 bases from J, with 15 bases between. Written as DNA, the CDR3 is TGTGCCAGCAGTTTTCTCGGGGTCGGGAGCTCCTACAATGAGCAGTTCTTC. Translated, it gives CASSFLGVGSSYNEQFF.

This clonotype was seen many times. V usage is TRBV7-9 and J usage is TRBJ2-7; TRBD1 matches 7 bases. The germline CDR1 and CDR2 sequences are SEHNR and FQNEAQ (reference sequence). This CDR3 has 15 residues. The trim removed 5 bases at V and 3 bases at J, leaving 10 bases unmatched. This CDR3 reads CASSTAGTANYEQYF. CDR3 DNA: TGTGCCAGCAGCACAGCCGGGACAGCCAACTACGAGCAGTACTTC. The whole variable domain, filled in from reference TRBV7-9 and TRBJ2-7, reads DTGVSQNPRHKITKRGQNVTFRCDPISEHNRLYWYRQTLGQGPEFLTYFQNEAQLEKSRLLSDRFSAERPKGSFSTLEIQRTEQGDSAMYLCASSTAGTANYEQYFGPGTRLTVT.